A selection of T cell receptor beta chains follows, all from one sample in a study of CD8+ T cells in alopecia areata. Profiling relied on immunoSEQ multiplex PCR, and the TCRdb table lists in-frame clones only, not all of them. The table includes around 190,000 clones, 64% detected once. The source was CD4+ T cells sorted from blood, collected at week 4, from a patient treated with tofacitinib. The receptors derive from a human donor with alopecia areata. CDR3s include the opening cysteine and the closing phenylalanine or tryptophan. Each record gives: J gene, V gene, D gene, clone size, CDR3 protein, CDR3 DNA. A D gene is named only where the DNA matches it firmly. Part of the rows lack a size; the others show once, few, many or a class for expanded clones.

J: TRBJ2-1; V: TRBV30; D: NA; size: few; CDR3: CAWSVDRGKQFF; DNA: TGTGCCTGGAGTGTAGACCGGGGCAAGCAGTTCTTC
J: TRBJ2-6; V: TRBV7-2; D: NA; size: few; CDR3: CASSLMAGASGANVLTF; DNA: TGTGCCAGCAGCTTAATGGCAGGGGCCTCTGGGGCCAACGTCCTGACTTTC
J: TRBJ2-3; V: TRBV30; D: TRBD2; size: NA; CDR3: CAWSYPGGTDTQYF; DNA: TGTGCCTGGAGTTACCCGGGGGGGACAGATACGCAGTATTTT
J: TRBJ2-7; V: TRBV30; D: NA; size: few; CDR3: CAWSTQSISYEQYF; DNA: TGTGCCTGGAGTACCCAATCCATCTCCTACGAGCAGTACTTC
J: TRBJ1-2; V: TRBV29-1; D: NA; size: NA; CDR3: CSVAGVDGYTF; DNA: TGCAGCGTTGCTGGAGTTGATGGCTACACCTTC
J: TRBJ2-7; V: TRBV4-2; D: TRBD2; size: NA; CDR3: CASSQRLAGFYEQYF; DNA: TGTGCCAGCAGCCAGAGACTAGCGGGGTTCTACGAGCAGTACTTC
J: TRBJ1-1; V: TRBV6-5; D: NA; size: NA; CDR3: CASSPGGFTEAFF; DNA: TGTGCCAGCAGCCCCGGCGGCTTCACTGAAGCTTTCTTT
J: TRBJ2-3; V: TRBV19; D: NA; size: NA; CDR3: CASNLRGQDTQYF; DNA: TGTGCCAGTAATCTGCGTGGTCAAGATACGCAGTATTTT
J: TRBJ1-1; V: TRBV29-1; D: NA; size: NA; CDR3: CSVAFGGQGTEAFF; DNA: TGCAGCGTTGCATTTGGGGGTCAGGGCACTGAAGCTTTCTTT
J: TRBJ2-3; V: TRBV5-1; D: NA; size: NA; CDR3: CASSLVPDTQYF; DNA: TGCGCCAGCAGCTTGGTCCCAGATACGCAGTATTTT
J: TRBJ1-6; V: TRBV7-9; D: NA; size: NA; CDR3: CASSLRAGSDSPLHF; DNA: TGTGCCAGCAGCTTACGGGCCGGGTCCGATTCACCCCTCCACTTT
J: TRBJ1-5; V: TRBV6-6; D: NA; size: NA; CDR3: CASSLGGGGSNQPQHF; DNA: TGTGCCAGCAGCCTGGGGGGGGGAGGGAGCAATCAGCCCCAGCATTTT
J: TRBJ2-3; V: TRBV11-2; D: TRBD2; size: NA; CDR3: CASSFGLAGGTDTQYF; DNA: TGTGCCAGCAGCTTCGGACTAGCGGGGGGCACAGATACGCAGTATTTT
J: TRBJ1-4; V: TRBV11-2; D: TRBD1; size: few; CDR3: CASSPGTGEKLFF; DNA: TGTGCCAGCAGCCCCGGGACAGGTGAAAAACTGTTTTTT
J: TRBJ2-5; V: TRBV7-2; D: TRBD1; size: NA; CDR3: CASSVQGGETQYF; DNA: TGTGCCAGCAGCGTACAGGGGGGAGAGACCCAGTACTTC
J: TRBJ2-5; V: TRBV29-1; D: TRBD1; size: NA; CDR3: CSFSPGQGFLREETQYF; DNA: TGCAGCTTTTCACCGGGACAGGGGTTCCTTAGGGAGGAGACCCAGTACTTC
J: TRBJ2-2; V: TRBV4-3; D: NA; size: NA; CDR3: CASSLGRVNTGELFF; DNA: TGCGCCAGCAGTCTAGGACGGGTGAACACCGGGGAGCTGTTTTTT